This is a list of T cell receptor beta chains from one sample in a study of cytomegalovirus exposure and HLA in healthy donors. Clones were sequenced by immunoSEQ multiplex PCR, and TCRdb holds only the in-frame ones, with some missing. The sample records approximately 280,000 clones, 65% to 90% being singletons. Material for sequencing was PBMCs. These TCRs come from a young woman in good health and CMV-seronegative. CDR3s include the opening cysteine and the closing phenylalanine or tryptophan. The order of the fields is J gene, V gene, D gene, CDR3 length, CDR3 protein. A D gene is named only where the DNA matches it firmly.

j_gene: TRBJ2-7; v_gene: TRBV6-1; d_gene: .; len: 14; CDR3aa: CASSEVGETYEQYF
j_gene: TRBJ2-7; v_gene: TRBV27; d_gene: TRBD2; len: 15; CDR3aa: CASSLVTSGTREQYF
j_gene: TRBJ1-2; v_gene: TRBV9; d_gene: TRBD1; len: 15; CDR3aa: CASSVGTGGIYGYTF
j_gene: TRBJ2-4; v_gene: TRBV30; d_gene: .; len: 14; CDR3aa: CAWSAGLAKNIQYF
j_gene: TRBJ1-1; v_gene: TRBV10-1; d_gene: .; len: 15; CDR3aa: CASSPAHRSNTEAFF
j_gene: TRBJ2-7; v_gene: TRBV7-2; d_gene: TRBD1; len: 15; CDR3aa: CASRAPGQGAKEQYF
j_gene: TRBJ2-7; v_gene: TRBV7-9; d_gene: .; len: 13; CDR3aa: CASSLATSYEQYF
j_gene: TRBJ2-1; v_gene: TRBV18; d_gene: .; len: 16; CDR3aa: CASSRVAEGGYNEQFF
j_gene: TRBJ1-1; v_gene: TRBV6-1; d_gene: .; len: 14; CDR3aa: CASSGTGQGGGAFF
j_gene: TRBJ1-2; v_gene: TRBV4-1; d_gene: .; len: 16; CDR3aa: CASSQDSAGLNYGYTF
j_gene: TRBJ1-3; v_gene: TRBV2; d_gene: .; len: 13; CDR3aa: CASRTAGGNTIYF
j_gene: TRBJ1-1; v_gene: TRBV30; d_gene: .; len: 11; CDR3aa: CAWSDSTEAFF
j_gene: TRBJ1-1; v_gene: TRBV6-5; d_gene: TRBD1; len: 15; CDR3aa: CASSPGQGAGTEAFF